This TCR beta chain was profiled in a study of T cell responses to AZD1222 COVID-19 vaccine. On this clone itself: What it binds is not known.

Method: immunoSEQ multiplex PCR; TCRdb's copy keeps in-frame clones and lacks some. Here the sample spans around 110,000 clones, 80% to 90% being singletons. There are 15 residues in the CDR3. J lost 6 bases, V lost 4 bases, and 6 bases had no gene match. The germline gives CDR1 LGHDT, CDR2 YNNKEL (reference sequence). General study findings and limits: As reported, nearly half of all spike-specific TCRs target variant regions that are unmutated. Of the AZD1222 recipients, only 5 or 6 were seropositive at baseline. Across the whole spike, CD4 TCRs peaked at regions 160-218 and 743-854. Donors, mostly white British, included more females; clonal diversity was possibly underestimated.

The specimen comprised peripheral blood, sampled on day 0 of MenACWY control vaccination. V is TRBV3-1 (or the pseudogene TRBV3-2) and J is TRBJ2-2; 9 bases agree with TRBD2. The clonotype comes from an adult in good health. This CDR3 reads CASSLGTSWAGELFF. CDR3 nucleotides: TGTGCCAGCAGCCTCGGGACTAGCTGGGCCGGGGAGCTGTTTTTT.